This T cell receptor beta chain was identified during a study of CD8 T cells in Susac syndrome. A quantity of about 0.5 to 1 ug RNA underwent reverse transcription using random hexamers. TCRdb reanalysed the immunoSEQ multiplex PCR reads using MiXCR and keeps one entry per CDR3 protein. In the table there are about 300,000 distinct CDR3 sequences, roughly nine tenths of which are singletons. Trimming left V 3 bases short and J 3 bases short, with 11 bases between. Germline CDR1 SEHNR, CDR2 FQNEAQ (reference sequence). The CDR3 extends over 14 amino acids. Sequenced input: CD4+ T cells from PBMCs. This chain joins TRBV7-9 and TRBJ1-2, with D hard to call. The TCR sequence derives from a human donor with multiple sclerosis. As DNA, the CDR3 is TGTGCCAGCAGCTTCACGGGTCGGGACTATGGCTACACCTTC. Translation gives CASSFTGRDYGYTF.